This T cell receptor beta chain was identified in a study of shared clonotypes between healthy human individuals. This CDR3 is 13 amino acids long. Per the germline V gene, CDR1 is MDHEN and CDR2 is SYDVKM. V dropped 5 bases and J dropped 3 bases, with 10 bases sitting between them. Sorted-subset replicate PCRs used roughly 210 ng of genomic DNA. This amount corresponded to approximately 30,000 T cell genomes. Some clones are missing from TCRdb's copy, which holds only in-frame ones; the method was immunoSEQ multiplex PCR. The sample records fewer than 400,000 clones, approximately 74% being singletons.

The chain recombines TRBV28 with TRBJ1-2; no reliable D call. Sequenced: memory CD4+ T cells sorted from blood. Noted subset: CD45RA-negative fraction. The receptor comes from a man younger than 40 in good health. The CDR3 region has the DNA TGTGCCAGCAGTACGGACGGATACTATGGCTACACCTTC. It encodes CASSTDGYYGYTF.